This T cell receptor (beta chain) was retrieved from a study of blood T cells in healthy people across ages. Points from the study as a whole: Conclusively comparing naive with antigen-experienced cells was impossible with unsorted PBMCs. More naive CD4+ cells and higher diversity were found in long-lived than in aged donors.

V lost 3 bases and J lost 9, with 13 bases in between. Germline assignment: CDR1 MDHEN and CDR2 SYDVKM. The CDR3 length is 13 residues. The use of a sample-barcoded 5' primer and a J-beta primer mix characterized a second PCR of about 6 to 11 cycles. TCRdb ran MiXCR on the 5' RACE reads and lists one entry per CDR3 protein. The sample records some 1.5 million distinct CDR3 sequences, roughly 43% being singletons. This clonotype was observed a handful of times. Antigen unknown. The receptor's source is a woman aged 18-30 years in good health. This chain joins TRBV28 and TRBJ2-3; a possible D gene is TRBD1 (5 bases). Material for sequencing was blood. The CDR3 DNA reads TGTGCCAGCAGTTTGATCCAGGGCGCGACGCAGTATTTT. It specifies CASSLIQGATQYF.